This passage covers 31 T cell receptor beta chains from one sample sequenced in a study of blood T cell repertoires in COVID-19. The table came from immunoSEQ multiplex PCR; TCRdb's copy has only in-frame clones and leaves some out. The sample holds under 250,000 clones, roughly 85% seen once. The specimen sequenced was peripheral blood. The origin of the receptors is a man in his fifties who had recovered from COVID-19.

This clone has just a few counts. The rearrangement links TRBV7-7 to TRBJ2-2; 9 nucleotides align to TRBD1. The J segment lost 7 bases and the V segment lost 6 bases, leaving 9 bases of the junction unmatched. Germline assignment: CDR1 SSHAT and CDR2 FNYEAQ (reference sequence). The CDR3 contains 15 residues. CDR3 region: CASSRGQGVFGELFF. DNA for the CDR3: TGTGCCAGCAGTCGGGGACAGGGTGTTTTCGGGGAGCTGTTTTTT.

This chain links TRBV19 with TRBJ2-3; 12 bases match TRBD2. Germline values: CDR1 LNHDA, CDR2 SQIVND (reference sequence). V shed 4 bases, J shed 0 bases, and the junction held 2 bases outside the gene matches. The CDR3 extends over 16 amino acids. Written as DNA, the CDR3 is TGTGCCAGTAGTACCGGGACTAGCGGGAGCACAGATACGCAGTATTTT. This gives the protein CASSTGTSGSTDTQYF.

This chain uses TRBV27 with TRBJ2-7, with D hard to call. V lost 0 bases and J 9 bases, leaving 18 bases between the germline ends. The CDR3 contains 15 residues. The germline gives CDR1 MNHEY, CDR2 SMNVEV (reference sequence). Written as DNA, the CDR3 is TGTGCCAGCAGTTTATCGATCGCGACATCCGCAAGGCAGTACTTC. Its translation is CASSLSIATSARQYF.

Here the CDR3 DNA reads TGTGCCAGCAGGCTAGCGGGAGGAGCCTACGAGCAGTACTTC. This encodes CASRLAGGAYEQYF. This chain uses TRBV27 with TRBJ2-7; 11 positions agree with TRBD2. Unmatched junction bases numbered 3, after V lost 6 bases and J lost 2 bases. Germline V lookup: CDR1 MNHEY, CDR2 SMNVEV (reference sequence). This CDR3 has 14 residues.

This clone was seen a single time. The chain has TRBV6-5 and TRBJ1-5; no clear D gene. The CDR3 sequence is 14 residues long. Deletions cut 5 bases from V and 0 bases from J, with 8 bases between. Germline assignment: CDR1 MNHEY and CDR2 SVGAGI. The CDR3 sequence is CASSTENSNQPQHF. Here the CDR3 DNA reads TGTGCCAGCAGTACAGAGAATAGCAATCAGCCCCAGCATTTT.

CDR3 region: CASRPGQPQETQYF. The CDR3 nucleotides are TGCGCCAGCAGACCGGGACAGCCCCAAGAGACCCAGTACTTC. The chain carries TRBV10-1 and TRBJ2-5; 7 bases line up with TRBD1. The CDR3 has 14 amino acids. Germline CDR1 and CDR2: WNHNN and SYGVQD (reference sequence). V was clipped by 6 bases and J by 1 base; unmatched bases: 5.

The chain uses TRBV20-1 and TRBJ2-1, with TRBD2 as a possible D gene (6 bases). V lost 3 bases and J 7 bases, leaving 16 bases between the germline ends. Germline V gives CDR1 DFQATT, CDR2 SNEGSKA (reference sequence). This CDR3 comprises 14 residues. This chain's CDR3 is CSASSGLHVNEQFF. In DNA form, the CDR3 reads TGCAGTGCTAGTTCGGGACTCCATGTTAATGAGCAGTTCTTC.

This chain connects TRBV6-1 to TRBJ2-6; TRBD2 aligns across 13 bases. CDR3 length: 18 amino acids. Germline V lookup: CDR1 MNHNS, CDR2 SASEGT. J lost 4 bases, V lost 3 bases, and 6 bases had no gene match. This chain's CDR3 is CASSDRTSGSSGANVLTF. The CDR3, as DNA: TGTGCCAGCAGTGATAGGACTAGCGGGAGTTCAGGGGCCAACGTCCTGACTTTC.

V is TRBV5-4 and J is TRBJ2-1; 10 nucleotides agree with TRBD2. From germline, CDR1 is SGHNT and CDR2 YYREEE (reference sequence). The CDR3 covers 14 residues. Germline trimming cut 0 bases from V and 7 bases from J; bases unmatched to any gene: 1. CDR3 in DNA: TGTGCCAGCAGCTTGGCTAGCGGGAGAAATGAGCAGTTCTTC. Translation: CASSLASGRNEQFF.

The chain recombines TRBV7-2 with TRBJ2-3; 12 bases are shared with TRBD2. V shed 4 bases, J shed 13 bases, and the junction held 9 bases outside the gene matches. Looked up from germline, CDR1 is SGHTA and CDR2 is FQGNSA. The CDR3 has 14 amino acids. Here the CDR3 DNA reads TGTGCCAGCAGCTCTCCAAACCGACTAGCGGGAGAGTATTTT. Translated, it gives CASSSPNRLAGEYF.

This clone occurred once. Other DNA sequences in the same sample also yield this CDR3. This chain joins TRBV18 and TRBJ1-5; D is possibly TRBD1 (6 bases). Germline values: CDR1 KGHSH, CDR2 LQKENI. The CDR3 spans 14 residues. V was pared by 3 bases and J by 4 bases, with 10 bases between. The CDR3 loop is CASSPQTGNQPQHF. The CDR3 coding sequence is TGTGCCAGCTCACCTCAGACAGGTAATCAGCCCCAGCATTTT.

This clone has just a few counts. V is TRBV10-1 and J is TRBJ2-2; D is unclear. Germline V gene data show CDR1 as WNHNN and CDR2 as SYGVQD (reference sequence). Trimming cost V 9 bases and J 6 bases, with 11 bases left between them. The CDR3 runs to 12 residues. This chain's CDR3 is CASSSWAGELFF. The CDR3 DNA sequence: TGCGCCAGTTCTAGTTGGGCCGGGGAGCTGTTTTTT.

The chain carries TRBV7-2 and TRBJ2-3; 10 bases match TRBD2. After removal of 0 bases from V and 1 base from J, the junction contained 1 base not matched to a gene. The CDR3 sequence is 16 residues long. From germline, CDR1 is SGHTA and CDR2 FQGNSA. CDR3 region: CASSLALAGGTDTQYF. CDR3 nucleotide sequence: TGTGCCAGCAGCTTAGCTCTAGCGGGGGGCACAGATACGCAGTATTTT.

The chain combines TRBV2 with TRBJ1-2; unclear D gene. The V gene lost 5 bases and the J gene lost 5 bases, with 9 bases spanning the gap. From germline, CDR1 is SNHLY and CDR2 FYNNEI. CDR3 length equals 12 residues. DNA for the CDR3: TGTGCCAGCAGTCGCAACAGTTATGGCTACACCTTC. Translating it yields CASSRNSYGYTF.

The chain combines TRBV7-2 with TRBJ1-4, with D possibly TRBD1 on 5 matching bases. V gave up 0 bases and J gave up 2 bases, with 16 bases separating them. Germline V CDR1 and CDR2: SGHTA, FQGNSA. This CDR3 is 18 amino acids long. The CDR3 bases are TGTGCCAGCAGCTTAGCATCGGATTATCGGGGGACTAATGAAAAACTGTTTTTT. Residues: CASSLASDYRGTNEKLFF.

The chain has TRBV18 and TRBJ2-3, with 12 positions matching TRBD2. The CDR3 is 18 residues long. The trim removed 1 base at V and 0 bases at J, leaving 5 bases unmatched. CDR1 is KGHSH, CDR2 LQKENI, per germline. The CDR3: CASSPLPTSGRSTDTQYF. The CDR3 nucleotides read TGTGCCAGCTCACCACTCCCGACTAGCGGGAGAAGCACAGATACGCAGTATTTT.

V usage is TRBV5-1 and J usage is TRBJ2-2; the D gene is possibly TRBD1 (5 bases). The CDR3 spans 14 residues. V was shortened by 3 bases and J by 5 bases, with 11 bases between the two germline ends. Germline assignment: CDR1 SGHRS and CDR2 YFSETQ. The CDR3 spells CASSYGRETGELFF. The CDR3 DNA reads as TGCGCCAGCAGCTACGGCAGGGAAACCGGGGAGCTGTTTTTT.

This clone was seen a handful of times. The sample holds other DNA sequences that translate to the same CDR3. The chain links TRBV18 to TRBJ1-6, with D maybe TRBD1 (6 bases). The CDR3 spans 14 residues. V was cut by 4 bases and J by 7 bases, with 11 bases left in between. Germline V lookup: CDR1 KGHSH, CDR2 LQKENI. The DNA for the CDR3 is TGTGCCAGCTCACAGGACAGAAAGAATTCACCCCTCCACTTT. Protein: CASSQDRKNSPLHF.

The chain links TRBV2 to TRBJ1-4, with D possibly matching TRBD1 (6 bases). Germline loops: CDR1 SNHLY, CDR2 FYNNEI. CDR3 length: 15 residues. The V and J ends lost 1 base and 3 bases respectively, with 9 bases between them. The CDR3 region has the DNA TGTGCCAGCAGTGAAGGGACAGCCCCTAATGAAAAACTGTTTTTT. Translation: CASSEGTAPNEKLFF.

This chain connects TRBV19 to TRBJ1-1; D is undetermined. This CDR3 region has 14 residues. The V gene's germline CDR1 is LNHDA and CDR2 SQIVND (reference sequence). V was cut by 3 bases and J by 1 base, with 9 bases left in between. The CDR3 sequence: CASSISRANTEAFF. The DNA for the CDR3 is TGTGCCAGTAGTATTTCCCGAGCGAACACTGAAGCTTTCTTT.

The J gene is TRBJ2-7, the V gene TRBV5-1, with D tentatively TRBD2 (5 bases). Trimming removed 2 bases from V and 0 bases from J, with 18 bases in between. The CDR3 totals 17 residues. Per the germline V gene, CDR1 is SGHRS and CDR2 is YFSETQ. The DNA for the CDR3 is TGCGCCAGCAGCTTTTTGGTAGCGTCTGCGAGCTCCTACGAGCAGTACTTC. Its translation: CASSFLVASASSYEQYF.

The chain links TRBV30 to TRBJ2-5, with TRBD2 matching 9 bases. The CDR3 sequence is 16 residues long. CDR1 is GTSNPN, CDR2 SVGIG, per germline (reference sequence). After removal of 2 bases from V and 5 bases from J, the junction contained 12 bases not matched to a gene. CDR3 DNA: TGTGCCTGGAGTCGGTCAATAGCGGGAGCTGCGGAGACCCAGTACTTC. Its translation: CAWSRSIAGAAETQYF. Filled out from reference TRBV30 and TRBJ2-5, the complete variable domain reads SQTIHQWPATLVQPVGSPLSLECTVEGTSNPNLYWYRQAAGRGLQLLFYSVGIGQISSEVPQNLSASRPQDRQFILSSKKLLLSDSGFYLCAWSRSIAGAAETQYFGPGTRLLVL.

The chain combines TRBV27 with TRBJ2-7; 10 nucleotides align to TRBD2. The CDR3 contains 17 residues. Trimming took 6 bases from V and 5 from J; bases not matched to a gene: 16. Looked up from germline, CDR1 is MNHEY and CDR2 is SMNVEV (reference sequence). The CDR3 DNA reads TGTGCCAGCAGCCGGTTAGCGGGACTAGCGCCAGGGGACGAGCAGTACTTC. It is translated as CASSRLAGLAPGDEQYF.

This clone was found a few times. The chain carries TRBV5-1 and TRBJ1-1, with D unresolved. Germline CDR1 and CDR2: SGHRS and YFSETQ. The CDR3 sequence is 16 residues long. The V gene lost 0 bases and the J gene lost 1 base, with 13 bases spanning the gap. CDR3 DNA: TGCGCCAGCAGCTTGGGCGACTGGGTGGGGAACACTGAAGCTTTCTTT. It translates to CASSLGDWVGNTEAFF. The full variable domain, with the rest looked up from reference TRBV5-1 and TRBJ1-1, is KAGVTQTPRYLIKTRGQQVTLSCSPISGHRSVSWYQQTPGQGLQFLFEYFSETQRNKGNFPGRFSGRQFSNSRSEMNVSTLELGDSALYLCASSLGDWVGNTEAFFGQGTRLTVV.

The chain couples TRBV7-2 to TRBJ2-5, with 11 nucleotides matching TRBD2. There are 17 residues in the CDR3. The V gene's germline CDR1 is SGHTA and CDR2 FQGNSA. V shed 5 bases, J shed 1 base, and the junction held 9 bases outside the gene matches. CDR3 sequence reads: CASSGRGLAGGQETQYF. The CDR3 coding sequence is TGTGCCAGCAGCGGAAGAGGTCTAGCGGGAGGCCAAGAGACCCAGTACTTC.

The chain has TRBV18 and TRBJ1-1; 7 bases agree with TRBD1. CDR1 and CDR2 (germline): KGHSH, LQKENI. The CDR3 contains 17 residues. V gave up 5 bases and J gave up 0 bases; unmatched junction bases: 12. The CDR3 region has the DNA TGTGCCAGCTCAAGGGGGCCAGGGGTCCCCATGAACACTGAAGCTTTCTTT. Translation gives CASSRGPGVPMNTEAFF.

V and J are TRBV7-2 and TRBJ2-1; 9 bases map to TRBD1. Trimming cost V 5 bases and J 6 bases; bases outside gene matches: 8. Germline lookup yields CDR1 SGHTA and CDR2 FQGNSA. This CDR3 spans 15 amino acids. The CDR3 is CASSPGQGPGNEQFF. The DNA for the CDR3 is TGTGCCAGCAGCCCGGGACAGGGCCCCGGCAATGAGCAGTTCTTC.

A note on this clone: Other DNA sequences in this specimen translate into the identical CDR3. The chain joins TRBV14 to TRBJ2-1, with 9 nucleotides matching TRBD2. The V gene end was trimmed by 2 bases and the J gene end by 2 bases; junction bases not matched to a gene: 4. The CDR3 has 16 residues. Germline V lookup: CDR1 SGHDN, CDR2 FVKESK. The CDR3, as DNA: TGTGCCAGCAGCCAAAGCAGCGGGAGGACCTACAATGAGCAGTTCTTC. Translating it yields CASSQSSGRTYNEQFF.

This rearrangement joins TRBV3-1 (or the pseudogene TRBV3-2) to TRBJ1-2, with 11 bases identical to TRBD1. CDR1 is LGHDT and CDR2 is YNNKEL in the germline V gene (reference sequence). There are 17 residues in the CDR3. J lost 3 bases, V lost 2 bases, and 8 bases had no gene match. The CDR3 DNA sequence: TGTGCCAGCAGCCAAACGGACAGGGGGCTATTTGACTATGGCTACACCTTC. It codes for CASSQTDRGLFDYGYTF.

V usage is TRBV2 and J usage is TRBJ2-5; 7 nucleotides agree with TRBD1. CDR1 and CDR2 (germline): SNHLY, FYNNEI. The V gene end was trimmed by 6 bases and the J gene end by 5 bases; junction bases not matched to a gene: 9. This CDR3 contains 14 residues. Here the CDR3 DNA reads TGTGCCAGCAGGGACGACAGGGCAGTGGAGACCCAGTACTTC. Translated: CASRDDRAVETQYF.

V gene TRBV21-1 combines with J gene TRBJ2-7; TRBD1 was called by the table and not checked on the DNA. TRBV21-1 is recorded as a pseudogene. The CDR3 contains 16 residues. The chain's CDR3 is CASTPGPPGGSYEQYF. CDR3 nucleotide sequence: TGTGCCAGCACCCCCGGCCCCCCAGGGGGGAGCTACGAGCAGTACTTC.